This TCR beta chain was found in a study of CD8 T cells in ankylosing spondylitis. Study results and limitations: Ankylosing spondylitis blood appeared to be characterized by a TCR beta motif of several highly homologous variants.

In the case of this clonotype: Its antigen remains unknown.

Each CDR3 protein is one row after TCRdb ran MiXCR on the 5' RACE reads. The table lists over 450,000 distinct CDR3 sequences, roughly an eighth of them singletons. The germline CDR1 and CDR2 sequences are MGHRA and YSYEKL. J lost 4 bases, V lost 4 bases, and 8 bases had no gene match. The CDR3 extends over 18 amino acids. Sequencing was carried out using blood, either unsorted or a sorted T cell fraction (not recorded which). The source of this sequence is a male donor with ankylosing spondylitis. V and J are TRBV4-1 and TRBJ2-1; 15 bases agree with TRBD2. The CDR3 DNA reads TGCGCCAGCAGCCGACTCCGGACTAGCGGGGGGGGGTACAATGAGCAGTTCTTC. This codes for CASSRLRTSGGGYNEQFF.